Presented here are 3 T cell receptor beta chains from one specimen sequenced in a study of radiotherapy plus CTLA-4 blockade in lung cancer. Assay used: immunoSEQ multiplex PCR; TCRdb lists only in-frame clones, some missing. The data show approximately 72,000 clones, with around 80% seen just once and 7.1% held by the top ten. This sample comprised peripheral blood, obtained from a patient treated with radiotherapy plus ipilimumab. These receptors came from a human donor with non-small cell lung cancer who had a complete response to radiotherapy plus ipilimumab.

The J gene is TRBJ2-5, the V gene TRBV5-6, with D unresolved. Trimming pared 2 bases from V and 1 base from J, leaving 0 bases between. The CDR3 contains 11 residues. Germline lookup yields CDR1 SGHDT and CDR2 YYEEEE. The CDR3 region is CASSFQETQYF. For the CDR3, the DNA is TGTGCCAGCAGCTTCCAAGAGACCCAGTACTTC.

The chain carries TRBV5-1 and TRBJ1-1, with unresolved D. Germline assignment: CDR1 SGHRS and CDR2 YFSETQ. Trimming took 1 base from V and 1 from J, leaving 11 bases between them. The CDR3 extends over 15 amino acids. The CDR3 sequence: CASSLIGPANTEAFF. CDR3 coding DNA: TGCGCCAGCAGCTTGATAGGACCGGCGAACACTGAAGCTTTCTTT.

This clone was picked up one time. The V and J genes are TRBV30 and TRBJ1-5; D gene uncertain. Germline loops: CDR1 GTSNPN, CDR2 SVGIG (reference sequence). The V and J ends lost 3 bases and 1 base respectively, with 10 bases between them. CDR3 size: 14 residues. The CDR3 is CAWRSPGSNQPQHF. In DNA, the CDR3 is TGTGCCTGGAGGTCACCCGGGAGCAATCAGCCCCAGCATTTT. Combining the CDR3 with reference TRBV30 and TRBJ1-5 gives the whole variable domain SQTIHQWPATLVQPVGSPLSLECTVEGTSNPNLYWYRQAAGRGLQLLFYSVGIGQISSEVPQNLSASRPQDRQFILSSKKLLLSDSGFYLCAWRSPGSNQPQHFGDGTRLSIL.